The rows below give T cell receptor beta chains drawn from one sample of a study of T cells after yellow fever vaccination. A single record per CDR3 protein comes from TCRdb applying MiXCR to the 5' RACE reads. The sample shows over 150,000 distinct CDR3 sequences, approximately 6.2% of them seen only once. The sample here was CD4+ T cells sorted from PBMCs, taken on the day of the first yellow fever vaccination. The origin of the receptors is a man in his late teens or twenties who received the YFV17D yellow fever vaccine. CDR3s include the opening cysteine and the closing phenylalanine or tryptophan. D genes are given only for firm matches. The size entry is marked missing in some rows and otherwise reads once, few, many or a size class.

clone_size: few
j_call: TRBJ1-2
d_call: .
v_call: TRBV10-3
cdr3_aa: CAISVGGHNYGYTF
cdr3_nt: TGTGCCATCAGTGTTGGTGGCCATAACTATGGCTACACCTTC

clone_size: few
j_call: TRBJ2-6
d_call: TRBD1
v_call: TRBV27
cdr3_aa: CASSLWTGAGANVLTF
cdr3_nt: TGTGCCAGCAGTTTATGGACAGGGGCCGGGGCCAACGTCCTGACTTTC

clone_size: .
j_call: TRBJ2-3
d_call: .
v_call: TRBV4-3
cdr3_aa: CASSQETSLTQYF
cdr3_nt: TGCGCCAGCAGCCAAGAAACTAGTTTGACGCAGTATTTT

clone_size: .
j_call: TRBJ2-1
d_call: .
v_call: TRBV7-9
cdr3_aa: CASSFWSRDNEQFF
cdr3_nt: TGTGCCAGCAGCTTTTGGTCCCGGGACAATGAGCAGTTCTTC

clone_size: many
j_call: TRBJ2-5
d_call: .
v_call: TRBV9
cdr3_aa: CASSVGVVETQYF
cdr3_nt: TGTGCCAGCAGCGTCGGCGTGGTTGAGACCCAGTACTTC

clone_size: .
j_call: TRBJ2-3
d_call: TRBD1
v_call: TRBV12-3/TRBV12-4
cdr3_aa: CASSLLQGLDTQYF
cdr3_nt: TGTGCCAGCAGTTTATTACAGGGGCTAGATACGCAGTATTTT

clone_size: few
j_call: TRBJ2-1
d_call: .
v_call: TRBV12-5
cdr3_aa: CASGLDRVGEQFF
cdr3_nt: TGTGCTAGTGGTTTGGACCGAGTCGGGGAGCAGTTCTTC

clone_size: many
j_call: TRBJ1-1
d_call: TRBD1
v_call: TRBV14
cdr3_aa: CASSHPRDRDTEAFF
cdr3_nt: TGTGCCAGCAGCCACCCCCGGGACAGGGACACTGAAGCTTTCTTT

clone_size: many
j_call: TRBJ1-2
d_call: .
v_call: TRBV5-1
cdr3_aa: CASSPGGATYGYTF
cdr3_nt: TGCGCCAGCAGCCCGGGGGGGGCCACTTATGGCTACACCTTC

clone_size: few
j_call: TRBJ2-7
d_call: .
v_call: TRBV25-1
cdr3_aa: CASSEYYSVSYEQYF
cdr3_nt: TGTGCCAGCAGTGAATATTACAGTGTCTCCTACGAGCAGTACTTC

clone_size: many
j_call: TRBJ2-7
d_call: TRBD1
v_call: TRBV5-1
cdr3_aa: CASSLDGTAPYEQYF
cdr3_nt: TGCGCCAGCAGCTTGGACGGGACAGCCCCCTACGAGCAGTACTTC

clone_size: few
j_call: TRBJ1-4
d_call: .
v_call: TRBV18
cdr3_aa: CASSPRVTTNEKLFF
cdr3_nt: TGTGCCAGCTCACCGAGGGTAACAACTAATGAAAAACTGTTTTTT

clone_size: .
j_call: TRBJ1-2
d_call: .
v_call: TRBV28
cdr3_aa: CATRTGYTF
cdr3_nt: TGTGCCACCCGAACAGGCTACACCTTC

clone_size: many
j_call: TRBJ1-1
d_call: .
v_call: TRBV29-1
cdr3_aa: CSVGTETQNTEAFF
cdr3_nt: TGCAGCGTCGGGACCGAAACGCAGAACACTGAAGCTTTCTTT

clone_size: few
j_call: TRBJ2-5
d_call: TRBD2
v_call: TRBV20-1
cdr3_aa: CSARAPSGGHRGPETQYF
cdr3_nt: TGCAGTGCTAGAGCCCCTAGCGGGGGGCATAGGGGCCCGGAGACCCAGTACTTC

clone_size: many
j_call: TRBJ2-5
d_call: .
v_call: TRBV7-9
cdr3_aa: CASSLPYQTQYF
cdr3_nt: TGTGCCAGCAGCTTACCCTACCAGACCCAGTACTTC

clone_size: few
j_call: TRBJ1-5
d_call: .
v_call: TRBV10-2
cdr3_aa: CASSDFYQPQHF
cdr3_nt: TGCGCCAGCAGTGACTTTTATCAGCCCCAGCATTTT

clone_size: .
j_call: TRBJ2-5
d_call: TRBD1
v_call: TRBV12-3/TRBV12-4
cdr3_aa: CASSLTGGDATQYF
cdr3_nt: TGTGCCAGCAGTTTAACAGGGGGCGACGCGACCCAGTACTTC

clone_size: few
j_call: TRBJ1-1
d_call: TRBD1
v_call: TRBV5-4
cdr3_aa: CASSSPGGTVEAFF
cdr3_nt: TGTGCCAGCAGCTCGCCAGGGGGGACGGTGGAAGCTTTCTTT

clone_size: many
j_call: TRBJ1-1
d_call: .
v_call: TRBV6-1
cdr3_aa: CASSSPHGGNTEAFF
cdr3_nt: TGTGCCAGCAGCTCTCCCCACGGCGGGAACACTGAAGCTTTCTTT

clone_size: many
j_call: TRBJ2-5
d_call: .
v_call: TRBV29-1
cdr3_aa: CSVESSAQETQYF
cdr3_nt: TGCAGCGTTGAGTCGTCAGCCCAAGAGACCCAGTACTTC

clone_size: many
j_call: TRBJ1-1
d_call: .
v_call: TRBV12-3/TRBV12-4
cdr3_aa: CAGLPNLPGEAFF
cdr3_nt: TGTGCCGGGCTGCCGAACTTACCCGGGGAAGCTTTCTTT

clone_size: .
j_call: TRBJ2-2
d_call: .
v_call: TRBV24-1
cdr3_aa: CATSEPSTGGGELFF
cdr3_nt: TGTGCCACCAGTGAGCCCTCGACAGGCGGCGGGGAGCTGTTTTTT

clone_size: medium-sized
j_call: TRBJ2-5
d_call: .
v_call: TRBV7-2
cdr3_aa: CASSLALVPQETQYF
cdr3_nt: TGTGCCAGCAGCTTAGCGCTAGTTCCTCAAGAGACCCAGTACTTC

clone_size: medium-sized
j_call: TRBJ2-7
d_call: .
v_call: TRBV7-8
cdr3_aa: CASSLALDPSGYEQYF
cdr3_nt: TGTGCCAGCAGCTTAGCGCTCGACCCCTCGGGCTACGAGCAGTACTTC

clone_size: .
j_call: TRBJ2-1
d_call: TRBD2
v_call: TRBV4-3
cdr3_aa: CASSRKTGGSSYNEQFF
cdr3_nt: TGCGCCAGCAGCCGAAAAACTGGCGGGAGCTCCTACAATGAGCAGTTCTTC

clone_size: many
j_call: TRBJ2-3
d_call: TRBD2
v_call: TRBV7-8
cdr3_aa: CASRERGHTDTQYF
cdr3_nt: TGTGCCAGCAGGGAGCGGGGGCACACAGATACGCAGTATTTT

clone_size: many
j_call: TRBJ1-2
d_call: TRBD1
v_call: TRBV12-3/TRBV12-4
cdr3_aa: CASSLGFSDRGGHGYTF
cdr3_nt: TGTGCCAGCAGTTTGGGGTTTTCGGACAGGGGAGGGCATGGCTACACCTTC

clone_size: few
j_call: TRBJ2-3
d_call: TRBD2
v_call: TRBV29-1
cdr3_aa: CSVSSGVSTDTQYF
cdr3_nt: TGCAGCGTTTCGAGCGGGGTTAGCACAGATACGCAGTATTTT

clone_size: many
j_call: TRBJ2-2
d_call: .
v_call: TRBV5-1
cdr3_aa: CASSFGSANTGELFF
cdr3_nt: TGCGCCAGCAGCTTTGGGAGCGCAAACACCGGGGAGCTGTTTTTT

clone_size: few
j_call: TRBJ2-2
d_call: .
v_call: TRBV5-1
cdr3_aa: CASSLGQEIGELFF
cdr3_nt: TGCGCCAGCAGCTTGGGACAGGAGATCGGGGAGCTGTTTTTT

clone_size: many
j_call: TRBJ2-3
d_call: .
v_call: TRBV5-1
cdr3_aa: CASSGRVARPDTQYF
cdr3_nt: TGCGCCAGCAGCGGGCGGGTCGCGAGGCCAGATACGCAGTATTTT

clone_size: many
j_call: TRBJ1-2
d_call: .
v_call: TRBV5-1
cdr3_aa: CASSPHDFNYGYTF
cdr3_nt: TGCGCCAGCAGCCCCCACGATTTTAACTATGGCTACACCTTC

clone_size: many
j_call: TRBJ1-2
d_call: .
v_call: TRBV20-1
cdr3_aa: CSARVGGNYGYTF
cdr3_nt: TGCAGTGCTAGAGTAGGCGGGAACTATGGCTACACCTTC

clone_size: many
j_call: TRBJ2-2
d_call: TRBD2
v_call: TRBV4-3
cdr3_aa: CASSPGTSGTGELFF
cdr3_nt: TGCGCCAGCAGCCCAGGGACTAGCGGCACCGGGGAGCTGTTTTTT

clone_size: few
j_call: TRBJ2-3
d_call: .
v_call: TRBV21-1
cdr3_aa: CASSNSDRHGTQYF
cdr3_nt: TGTGCCAGCAGCAATTCAGACAGGCACGGTACGCAGTATTTT

clone_size: .
j_call: TRBJ1-2
d_call: .
v_call: TRBV6-5
cdr3_aa: CASTSGGWDNYGYTF
cdr3_nt: TGTGCCAGCACCTCGGGGGGGTGGGATAACTATGGCTACACCTTC

clone_size: many
j_call: TRBJ2-7
d_call: TRBD1
v_call: TRBV18
cdr3_aa: CASSPGQGGFYEQYF
cdr3_nt: TGTGCCAGCTCACCCGGACAGGGGGGCTTCTACGAGCAGTACTTC

clone_size: many
j_call: TRBJ2-1
d_call: .
v_call: TRBV28
cdr3_aa: CASRGAGSSSYNEQFF
cdr3_nt: TGTGCCAGCAGGGGGGCTGGGTCGAGCTCCTACAATGAGCAGTTCTTC

clone_size: many
j_call: TRBJ1-3
d_call: .
v_call: TRBV11-2
cdr3_aa: CASSLGNPGSGNTIYF
cdr3_nt: TGTGCCAGCAGCTTAGGAAACCCTGGATCTGGAAACACCATATATTTT

clone_size: .
j_call: TRBJ2-1
d_call: TRBD2
v_call: TRBV7-2
cdr3_aa: CASSLGAGLAGFF
cdr3_nt: TGTGCCAGCAGTCTAGGGGCGGGACTAGCGGGGTTCTTC

clone_size: .
j_call: TRBJ1-4
d_call: .
v_call: TRBV4-2
cdr3_aa: CASSQVGDNEKLFF
cdr3_nt: TGTGCCAGCAGCCAAGTAGGGGATAATGAAAAACTGTTTTTT

clone_size: many
j_call: TRBJ2-3
d_call: .
v_call: TRBV4-1
cdr3_aa: CASSQDLGGVDTQYF
cdr3_nt: TGCGCCAGCAGCCAAGATCTAGGGGGAGTAGATACGCAGTATTTT

clone_size: .
j_call: TRBJ2-7
d_call: TRBD2
v_call: TRBV10-3
cdr3_aa: CAIHRGGSDDYEQYF
cdr3_nt: TGTGCCATCCACCGGGGGGGAAGTGACGACTACGAGCAGTACTTC

clone_size: many
j_call: TRBJ2-3
d_call: TRBD2
v_call: TRBV5-1
cdr3_aa: CASSSGTSGSTDTQYF
cdr3_nt: TGCGCCAGCAGCTCCGGGACTAGCGGCTCCACAGATACGCAGTATTTT

clone_size: many
j_call: TRBJ2-7
d_call: TRBD1
v_call: TRBV18
cdr3_aa: CASSPSGQGLYEQYF
cdr3_nt: TGTGCCAGCTCCCCGTCGGGACAGGGTCTCTACGAGCAGTACTTC

clone_size: many
j_call: TRBJ2-7
d_call: .
v_call: TRBV29-1
cdr3_aa: CSVEVWGTSYEQYF
cdr3_nt: TGCAGCGTTGAAGTCTGGGGAACATCCTACGAGCAGTACTTC

clone_size: .
j_call: TRBJ2-5
d_call: TRBD2
v_call: TRBV11-2
cdr3_aa: CASSLTSGLNQETQYF
cdr3_nt: TGTGCCAGCAGCCTAACTAGCGGACTCAACCAAGAGACCCAGTACTTC

clone_size: .
j_call: TRBJ2-2
d_call: .
v_call: TRBV3-1
cdr3_aa: CASSQVNERANTGELFF
cdr3_nt: TGTGCCAGCAGCCAAGTTAATGAGCGGGCTAACACCGGGGAGCTGTTTTTT

clone_size: .
j_call: TRBJ1-5
d_call: .
v_call: TRBV2
cdr3_aa: CASSALAWTADYSNQPQHF
cdr3_nt: TGTGCCAGCAGTGCTTTGGCCTGGACAGCCGATTATAGCAATCAGCCCCAGCATTTT

clone_size: .
j_call: TRBJ1-5
d_call: .
v_call: TRBV6-1
cdr3_aa: CASRRNSNQPQHF
cdr3_nt: TGTGCCAGCAGAAGGAATAGCAATCAGCCCCAGCATTTT

clone_size: few
j_call: TRBJ2-3
d_call: TRBD2
v_call: TRBV4-1
cdr3_aa: CASSQLAADTQYF
cdr3_nt: TGCGCCAGCAGCCAACTAGCGGCAGATACGCAGTATTTT

clone_size: .
j_call: TRBJ2-3
d_call: .
v_call: TRBV10-3
cdr3_aa: CAIGLGPLEDWGTDTQYF
cdr3_nt: TGTGCCATCGGCTTGGGTCCCCTCGAGGACTGGGGCACAGATACGCAGTATTTT

clone_size: .
j_call: TRBJ1-6
d_call: TRBD1
v_call: TRBV7-2
cdr3_aa: CASSPRTGKDNSPLHF
cdr3_nt: TGTGCCAGCAGCCCTAGGACAGGGAAGGATAATTCACCCCTCCACTTT

clone_size: many
j_call: TRBJ2-3
d_call: TRBD2
v_call: TRBV5-1
cdr3_aa: CASSLQLAGYTDTQYF
cdr3_nt: TGCGCCAGCAGCTTGCAGCTAGCGGGGTACACAGATACGCAGTATTTT